This T cell receptor (beta chain) came from a study of T-cell memory formation after mild COVID-19. Study context: Each donor largely had its own TCR clusters. Study-wide results and caveats: Researchers report contracting CD4+ clones mostly in CM and EM, with CD8+ clones in EMRA. In pre-infection memory, a portion of responding clones appeared, which suggested that cross-reactive memory joined.

One entry per CDR3 protein, called by TCRdb with MiXCR from the 5' RACE reads. The profile shows approximately 290,000 distinct CDR3 sequences, about a sixth of them singletons. This clonotype has a handful of counts. The target antigen is unknown. The germline gives CDR1 MNHEY, CDR2 SMNVEV (reference sequence). This CDR3 has 14 amino acids. The V end was cut by 0 bases, the J end by 6 bases, with 8 bases between. The receptor comes from a man between 18 and 35 years old who had mild COVID-19 (a few samples of this study predate the infection). Cell type and time point are not known. V and J are TRBV27 and TRBJ2-2, with D perhaps matching TRBD2 (5 bases). Sample: PBMCs or a T cell subset sorted from them (not recorded which). The CDR3: CASSLSVRAGELFF. The DNA of the CDR3 is TGTGCCAGCAGTTTATCGGTGCGGGCCGGGGAGCTGTTTTTT.